This entry lists 19 T cell receptor beta chains sequenced from one sample in a study of blood T cell repertoires in COVID-19. Sequencing was performed with immunoSEQ multiplex PCR; in TCRdb, only in-frame clones are kept and a portion is missing. The sample lists roughly 25,000 clones, approximately 85% occurring once. Sample: peripheral blood. Receptors originate from a human donor with active COVID-19. The donor label of this sample is uncertain.

The gene calls are TRBV7-2 and TRBJ1-5; D not resolved. V lost 2 bases and J lost 3, with 11 bases in between. Germline CDR1 and CDR2: SGHTA and FQGNSA. CDR3 size: 15 residues. For the CDR3, the DNA is TGTGCCAGCAGCTTATTGCAAGCTTACAATCAGCCCCAGCATTTT. This gives the protein CASSLLQAYNQPQHF.

This clone was seen once. V and J are TRBV6-2 or TRBV6-3 and TRBJ1-5; TRBD1 aligns across 11 bases. J was trimmed by 3 bases and V by 2 bases; bases with no gene match: 6. The CDR3 contains 17 residues. CDR1 and CDR2 (germline): MNHEY, SVGEGT. CDR3 DNA: TGTGCCAGCAGTTACCCGGACAGGGGGCAACCCAATCAGCCCCAGCATTTT. It is translated as CASSYPDRGQPNQPQHF.

The chain is built from TRBV20-1 and TRBJ2-7; TRBD1 might be the D (6 bases). Looked up from germline, CDR1 is DFQATT and CDR2 is SNEGSKA (reference sequence). This CDR3 has 11 residues. Trimming removed 6 bases from V and 2 bases from J, with 8 bases in between. This CDR3 is CSAGTTYEQYF. The CDR3 region has the DNA TGCAGTGCCGGGACAACCTACGAGCAGTACTTC.

The J gene is TRBJ2-3, the V gene TRBV27, with a possible D match to TRBD2 (7 bases). The V gene's germline CDR1 is MNHEY and CDR2 SMNVEV (reference sequence). V shed 7 bases and J shed 3 bases, with 20 bases lying between them. This CDR3 spans 16 amino acids. CDR3 DNA: TGTGCCAGCACCTTTGCCCCCGGGGGGCGGACAGATACGCAGTATTTT. Translating it yields CASTFAPGGRTDTQYF.

The chain carries TRBV18 and TRBJ1-1; D gene uncertain. The CDR3 is made up of 13 amino acids. Germline V lookup: CDR1 KGHSH, CDR2 LQKENI. Trimming removed 6 bases from V and 2 bases from J, with 10 bases in between. CDR3 bases: TGTGCCAGCTCCCTCACCCTAAACACTGAAGCTTTCTTT. Its translation is CASSLTLNTEAFF.

J is TRBJ2-6 and V is TRBV6-5, with a tentative D call TRBD1 (5 bases). The CDR3 runs 15 residues. V shed 6 bases and J shed 4 bases, with 13 bases lying between them. The germline CDR1 and CDR2 sequences are MNHEY and SVGAGI. CDR3 protein: CASRQTGRGANVLTF. The CDR3 region has the DNA TGTGCCAGCAGGCAAACAGGAAGGGGGGCCAACGTCCTGACTTTC.

The chain is built from TRBV5-5 and TRBJ2-5; D not certain. The germline V gene encodes CDR1 SGHKS and CDR2 YYEKEE (reference sequence). CDR3 length equals 13 residues. V was trimmed by 1 base and J by 4 bases, leaving 8 bases between them. CDR3 coding DNA: TGTGCCAGCAGCTTGAGTCCCGGAGAGACCCAGTACTTC. Translated, it gives CASSLSPGETQYF.

The chain carries TRBV7-2 and TRBJ2-7; 11 nucleotides agree with TRBD1. V lost 5 bases to trimming and J lost 2 bases; unmatched junction nucleotides: 5. CDR1 SGHTA and CDR2 FQGNSA come from the germline V gene. The CDR3 loop spans 15 amino acids. CDR3 DNA: TGTGCCAGCAGCGAGGACAGGGGGCTTGCCTACGAGCAGTACTTC. Amino acids: CASSEDRGLAYEQYF. The full variable domain, with the rest looked up from reference TRBV7-2 and TRBJ2-7, is GAGVSQSPSNKVTEKGKDVELRCDPISGHTALYWYRQSLGQGLEFLIYFQGNSAPDKSGLPSDRFSAERTGGSVSTLTIQRTQQEDSAVYLCASSEDRGLAYEQYFGPGTRLTVT.

This chain connects TRBV6-1 to TRBJ1-4, with D possibly being TRBD1 (5 bases). Trimming left V 2 bases short and J 5 bases short, with 12 bases between. Germline V lookup: CDR1 MNHNS, CDR2 SASEGT. This CDR3 is built from 15 residues. The CDR3 sequence: CASSEQPGLNEKLFF. The CDR3 DNA follows: TGTGCCAGCAGTGAACAGCCAGGGTTGAATGAAAAACTGTTTTTT.

V gene TRBV3-1 (or the pseudogene TRBV3-2) combines with J gene TRBJ2-3; 7 bases align to TRBD2. Looked up from germline, CDR1 is LGHDT and CDR2 is YNNKEL (reference sequence). Trimming at V came to 0 bases and at J to 2 bases, leaving 8 bases not matched to a gene. The CDR3 spans 17 residues. CDR3 in amino acids: CASSQDLAGEYTDTQYF. In DNA form, the CDR3 reads TGTGCCAGCAGCCAAGATCTTGCGGGGGAGTACACAGATACGCAGTATTTT.

The chain has TRBV28 and TRBJ2-7; tentatively, D is TRBD1 (5 bases). Between the trimmed V and J ends, which lost 4 bases and 4 bases, there was a span of 14 bases. Germline CDR1 and CDR2: MDHEN and SYDVKM. The CDR3 runs 14 residues. CDR3 DNA: TGTGCCAGCAGTTCCCGCCAGGGTTTATACGAGCAGTACTTC. This encodes CASSSRQGLYEQYF.

The rearrangement links TRBV3-1 (or the pseudogene TRBV3-2) to TRBJ1-1, with a possible D match to TRBD1 (6 bases). The CDR3 is 14 amino acids. The V end lost 3 bases, the J end lost 3 bases, and 11 bases lay between the germline ends. In germline, CDR1 is LGHDT, CDR2 YNNKEL (reference sequence). In nucleotides, the CDR3 is TGTGCCAGCAGCCATTTAGCAGGGGACACTGAAGCTTTCTTT. Translated: CASSHLAGDTEAFF.

The chain recombines TRBV19 with TRBJ2-2, with no clear D. Per the germline V gene, CDR1 is LNHDA and CDR2 is SQIVND (reference sequence). Trimming took off 3 bases at V and 7 bases at J, with 6 bases between the two ends. The CDR3 has 12 amino acids. CDR3 in amino acids: CASSIPYGELFF. CDR3 DNA: TGTGCCAGTAGTATCCCCTACGGGGAGCTGTTTTTT.

This chain uses TRBV21-1 with TRBJ2-1; the listed D gene, TRBD2, was not tested against the DNA. TRBV21-1 counts as a pseudogene. This CDR3 region has 15 residues. The CDR3 bases are TGTGCCAGCAGCACGGCGGGGTCTAGATACAATGAGCAGTTCTTC. It encodes CASSTAGSRYNEQFF.

V gene TRBV11-2 combines with J gene TRBJ1-1; D gene ambiguous. The ends were cut back, 0 bases at V and 4 bases at J, with 9 bases in the middle. The germline CDR1 and CDR2 sequences are SGHAT and FQNNGV. The CDR3 contains 14 residues. CDR3 nucleotides: TGTGCCAGCAGCTTAGAAAGACGGGGCACTGAAGCTTTCTTT. It translates to CASSLERRGTEAFF.

V and J are TRBV6-2 or TRBV6-3 and TRBJ2-1; TRBD2 aligns across 8 bases. Germline CDR1 is MNHEY and CDR2 is SVGEGT. Germline trimming cut 2 bases from V and 1 base from J; bases unmatched to any gene: 7. The CDR3 has 17 amino acids. CDR3 nucleotides: TGTGCCAGCAGTTACAGGCCGGGGGGGCGGTCCTACAATGAGCAGTTCTTC. Translated, it gives CASSYRPGGRSYNEQFF.

This chain connects TRBV5-4 to TRBJ1-2; 7 bases align to TRBD1. The J segment lost 0 bases and the V segment lost 4 bases, leaving 6 bases of the junction unmatched. The germline CDR1 and CDR2 sequences are SGHNT and YYREEE (reference sequence). CDR3 length: 15 residues. The chain's CDR3 is CASSAGGQTNYGYTF. The CDR3 coding sequence is TGTGCCAGCAGCGCAGGGGGACAGACTAACTATGGCTACACCTTC.

Concerning this clone: A junction end diverges from the germline sequence, so it may reflect a read error. The chain has TRBV11-2 and TRBJ2-7; the match to TRBD2 covers 8 bases. The CDR3 has 16 residues. Germline V gives CDR1 SGHAT, CDR2 FQNNGV. DNA for the CDR3: TGTGCCAGCAGCTTCAGTGCGGGAGGCCTCTCCCACGAGCAGTACTTC. Translation gives CASSFSAGGLSHEQYF.

The chain uses TRBV10-3 and TRBJ2-6; a weak D match, TRBD2 (6 bases). Trimming left V 8 bases short and J 4 bases short, with 15 bases between. The CDR3 is 15 residues long. Germline CDR1 is ENHRY and CDR2 is SYGVKD. CDR3 region: CAIFDGGSGANVLTF. The CDR3 DNA sequence: TGTGCCATCTTTGACGGAGGGAGCGGGGCCAACGTCCTGACTTTC.